The 31 T cell receptor beta chains below all came from one sample that was sequenced in a study of early T cells in non-severe SARS-CoV-2 infection. TCRdb reprocessed the 5' RACE reads with MiXCR, giving one entry per CDR3 protein. The data show approximately 79,000 distinct CDR3 sequences, more than 10% seen once. The source material was whole blood. These receptors all come from an adult who was a healthcare worker with PCR-confirmed SARS-CoV-2 infection or an uninfected control (not recorded which).

The V call is TRBV28, the J call TRBJ1-6; D is uncertain. Trimming left V 2 bases short and J 7 bases short, with 9 bases between. The germline V gene encodes CDR1 MDHEN and CDR2 SYDVKM. The CDR3 is 14 amino acids. The CDR3 DNA sequence: TGTGCCAGCAGTTTACCTATTTTGAATTCACCCCTCCACTTT. The encoded protein is CASSLPILNSPLHF.

This chain links TRBV25-1 with TRBJ1-3; D call uncertain. Germline V gene sequence: CDR1 MGHDK, CDR2 SYGVNS. The length of the CDR3 is 11 residues. V was clipped by 4 bases and J by 5 bases, with 3 bases between them. The CDR3 here is CASSARNTIYF. CDR3 nucleotides: TGTGCCAGCAGTGCTCGAAACACCATATATTTT.

This clonotype came up many times. The chain uses TRBV6-2 or TRBV6-3 and TRBJ2-7; D is possibly TRBD1 or TRBD2 (5 bases each). There are 15 residues in the CDR3. From germline, CDR1 is MNHEY and CDR2 SVGEGT. V dropped 2 bases and J dropped 3 bases, with 14 bases sitting between them. This CDR3 is CASSYTWDLYYEQYF. DNA for the CDR3: TGTGCCAGCAGTTACACCTGGGACCTCTACTACGAGCAGTACTTC.

In this sample, this clonotype turned up many times. CDR3 sequence reads: CAWSVPGGANVLTF. Written as DNA, the CDR3 is TGTGCCTGGAGTGTACCCGGCGGGGCCAACGTCCTGACTTTC. The chain employs TRBV30 and TRBJ2-6; no reliable D call. This CDR3 is 14 amino acids long. V lost 0 bases to trimming and J lost 4 bases, with 7 bases between them. Per the germline V gene, CDR1 is GTSNPN and CDR2 is SVGIG (reference sequence).

Written as DNA, the CDR3 is TGTGCCAGCAGTTTAAGTAACTCGTACGAGCAGTACTTC. It is translated as CASSLSNSYEQYF. The rearrangement joins TRBV27 to TRBJ2-7; no clear D gene. Germline assignment: CDR1 MNHEY and CDR2 SMNVEV (reference sequence). The CDR3 is made up of 13 amino acids. V lost 2 bases and J lost 4, with 9 bases in between.

Only a few counts were recorded for this clonotype. Germline is not matched at one junction end, which may reflect a read error. The chain is built from TRBV20-1 and TRBJ2-7; D unclear. The length of the CDR3 is 11 residues. Germline loops: CDR1 DFQATT, CDR2 SNEGSKA (reference sequence). CDR3 DNA: TGCAGTGCAAGAGACCCCTACGAGCAGTACTTC. Translation: CSARDPYEQYF.

This clonotype was seen more than once but under ten times. The chain has TRBV25-1 and TRBJ2-7; D is uncertain. Germline lookup yields CDR1 MGHDK and CDR2 SYGVNS. The V end was cut by 4 bases, the J end by 2 bases, with 9 bases between. The CDR3 covers 13 residues. Here the CDR3 reads CASSVLGPYEQYF. In DNA, the CDR3 is TGTGCCAGCAGTGTGCTAGGGCCCTACGAGCAGTACTTC.

This clonotype has more than one count but fewer than ten. The chain has TRBV24-1 and TRBJ1-5, with unresolved D. CDR1 is KGHDR, CDR2 SFDVKD, per germline. Trimming cost V 3 bases and J 4 bases, with 9 bases left between them. This CDR3 contains 14 residues. The CDR3 reads CATSDQQWNQPQHF. In DNA form, the CDR3 reads TGTGCCACCAGTGATCAGCAATGGAATCAGCCCCAGCATTTT.

This clonotype has a handful of counts. The CDR3 DNA reads as TGTGCCAGCAGCTCAAAGTTTTTAAAGAAAAACATTCAGTACTTC. Translation gives CASSSKFLKKNIQYF. The chain recombines TRBV7-2 with TRBJ2-4, with D unresolved. There are 15 residues in the CDR3. CDR1 and CDR2 from the germline V gene are SGHTA and FQGNSA. Trimming pared 4 bases from V and 4 bases from J, leaving 14 bases between. Filled out from reference TRBV7-2 and TRBJ2-4, the complete variable domain reads GAGVSQSPSNKVTEKGKDVELRCDPISGHTALYWYRQSLGQGLEFLIYFQGNSAPDKSGLPSDRFSAERTGGSVSTLTIQRTQQEDSAVYLCASSSKFLKKNIQYFGAGTRLSVL.

This clonotype has a count of ten or more. This chain joins TRBV30 and TRBJ1-2; 7 bases fit TRBD1. The V gene end was trimmed by 0 bases and the J gene end by 4 bases; junction bases not matched to a gene: 11. The germline gives CDR1 GTSNPN, CDR2 SVGIG (reference sequence). This CDR3 spans 16 amino acids. The CDR3 is CAWSVGVGQLSYGYTF. The CDR3 nucleotides read TGTGCCTGGAGTGTAGGGGTGGGACAGCTATCCTATGGCTACACCTTC.

This rearrangement joins TRBV27 to TRBJ2-7, with no clear D. Deletions cut 4 bases from V and 0 bases from J, with 10 bases between. Germline CDR1 and CDR2: MNHEY and SMNVEV (reference sequence). The length of the CDR3 is 14 residues. CDR3 in DNA: TGTGCCAGCAGTTCGGGCGGAAGCTCCTACGAGCAGTACTTC. This sequence encodes CASSSGGSSYEQYF.

This clonotype was seen a handful of times. The chain joins TRBV2 to TRBJ2-6; 11 positions agree with TRBD1. Germline CDR1 SNHLY, CDR2 FYNNEI. The CDR3 is 16 amino acids. With V trimmed by 6 bases and J by 2 bases, 3 bases remained unmatched. CDR3 nucleotides: TGTGCCAGCAGCGGACAGGGGGCGGCTGGGGCCAACGTCCTGACTTTC. As protein: CASSGQGAAGANVLTF. Variable domain in full (rest from reference TRBV2 and TRBJ2-6): EPEVTQTPSHQVTQMGQEVILRCVPISNHLYFYWYRQILGQKVEFLVSFYNNEISEKSEIFDDQFSVERPDGSNFTLKIRSTKLEDSAMYFCASSGQGAAGANVLTFGAGSRLTVL.

This clonotype was detected ten times or more. The J gene is TRBJ2-1, the V gene TRBV28, with 7 bases aligning to TRBD2. Losses at the gene ends were 5 bases for V and 0 bases for J; bases not matched to a gene: 4. This CDR3 contains 15 residues. Germline-derived CDR1 and CDR2 are MDHEN and SYDVKM. CDR3 DNA: TGTGCCAGCAGTCTGCTAGCGGTCTCCTACAATGAGCAGTTCTTC. This encodes CASSLLAVSYNEQFF.

The chain is built from TRBV27 and TRBJ1-6, with D perhaps TRBD1 (6 bases). Germline V gene lookup returns CDR1 MNHEY and CDR2 SMNVEV (reference sequence). V was pared by 6 bases and J by 7 bases, with 13 bases between. CDR3 size: 14 residues. The CDR3 loop reads CASSPRDTNSPLHF. Here the CDR3 DNA reads TGTGCCAGCAGCCCACGGGACACCAATTCACCCCTCCACTTT.

Ten or more counts support this clonotype. The chain recombines TRBV2 with TRBJ2-2; no reliable D call. CDR1 SNHLY and CDR2 FYNNEI come from the germline V gene. V was trimmed by 2 bases and J by 5 bases, leaving 0 bases between them. There are 11 residues in the CDR3. The CDR3: CASSETGELFF. CDR3 nucleotide sequence: TGTGCCAGCAGTGAAACCGGGGAGCTGTTTTTT.

This clonotype was detected many times. V is TRBV6-6 and J is TRBJ1-5; the match to TRBD1 covers 7 bases. CDR3 size: 15 residues. Looked up from germline, CDR1 is MNHNY and CDR2 is SVGAGI (reference sequence). Losses at the gene ends were 7 bases for V and 3 bases for J; bases not matched to a gene: 9. The CDR3 sequence is CASIHEGADNQPQHF. The CDR3 DNA reads TGTGCCAGCATCCATGAGGGGGCGGACAATCAGCCCCAGCATTTT.

In this sample, this clonotype turned up a few times. V is TRBV12-3 or TRBV12-4 and J is TRBJ1-2, with TRBD1 identical over 7 bases. The CDR3 is 13 amino acids. Trimming cost V 3 bases and J 8 bases; bases outside gene matches: 6. CDR3 coding DNA: TGTGCCAGCAGTTTCGGACAGGACAGGGGCTACACCTTC. This encodes CASSFGQDRGYTF.

Many counts were recorded for this clonotype. The J gene is TRBJ2-1, the V gene TRBV20-1; weak D call: TRBD1 (6 bases). Germline-derived CDR1 and CDR2 are DFQATT and SNEGSKA (reference sequence). This CDR3 comprises 14 residues. V was clipped by 4 bases and J by 3 bases, with 13 bases between them. CDR3 residues: CSATKTGIYNEQFF. The CDR3 bases are TGCAGTGCTACTAAGACAGGTATCTACAATGAGCAGTTCTTC.

The V call is TRBV12-3 or TRBV12-4, the J call TRBJ1-6; a weak D match, TRBD1 (5 bases). Trimming left V 6 bases short and J 8 bases short, with 17 bases between. The CDR3 totals 15 residues. The CDR3 DNA follows: TGTGCCAGCAGCCGTTTCCGGGACGGTTATTCACCCCTCCACTTT. Translation: CASSRFRDGYSPLHF.

A few counts support this clonotype. The CDR3 reads CASRDRAPGANVLTF. As DNA, the CDR3 is TGTGCCAGCAGGGACAGGGCTCCTGGGGCCAACGTCCTGACTTTC. The genes are TRBV12-3 or TRBV12-4 and TRBJ2-6; TRBD1 matches 8 bases. The V and J ends lost 6 bases and 2 bases, in that order; junction bases with no gene match: 3. This CDR3 is 15 amino acids long.

V gene TRBV9 combines with J gene TRBJ2-7, with TRBD1 matching 9 bases. This CDR3 is built from 15 residues. Germline V lookup: CDR1 SGDLS, CDR2 YYNGEE. V trimming: 0 bases; J trimming: 4 bases; junction bases outside the gene matches: 5. The chain's CDR3 is CASSVDGTGYYEQYF. For the CDR3, the DNA is TGTGCCAGCAGCGTAGACGGGACAGGGTATTACGAGCAGTACTTC.

The table lists this clonotype with a few counts. This chain connects TRBV28 to TRBJ2-2, with 8 positions matching TRBD2. This CDR3 has 14 residues. Trimming cost V 7 bases and J 5 bases; bases outside gene matches: 6. The germline V gene has CDR1 MDHEN and CDR2 SYDVKM. CDR3 residues: CASTLSGDTGELFF. In DNA form, the CDR3 reads TGTGCCAGCACCCTTAGCGGGGATACCGGGGAGCTGTTTTTT.

This clonotype turned up a few times. The DNA of the CDR3 is TGTGCCAGCAGTAGAATAGCGGGAGGGCCAACCGGGGAGCTGTTTTTT. This translates into CASSRIAGGPTGELFF. The chain has TRBV6-6 and TRBJ2-2; TRBD2 matches 11 bases. The germline V gene encodes CDR1 MNHNY and CDR2 SVGAGI (reference sequence). J lost 5 bases, V lost 5 bases, and 7 bases had no gene match. CDR3 length: 16 residues.

The chain couples TRBV20-1 to TRBJ2-1; 8 nucleotides match TRBD2. CDR1 is DFQATT, CDR2 SNEGSKA, per germline (reference sequence). The CDR3 covers 12 residues. The CDR3 nucleotides are TGCAGCGGGAGGGGGTCCTACAATGAGCAGTTCTTC. Translation gives CSGRGSYNEQFF.

This clonotype occurred many times. The J gene is TRBJ2-3, the V gene TRBV20-1, with 10 bases that match TRBD1. Germline V gene data show CDR1 as DFQATT and CDR2 as SNEGSKA (reference sequence). The CDR3 extends over 15 amino acids. Trimming took 6 bases from V and 4 from J; bases not matched to a gene: 10. CDR3 sequence: CSASVGQGGADTQYF. The CDR3 DNA sequence: TGCAGTGCGAGCGTCGGACAGGGGGGCGCAGATACGCAGTATTTT.

This clonotype was observed a handful of times. The chain joins TRBV28 to TRBJ1-1, with D possibly TRBD1 on 5 matching bases. The V end lost 3 bases, the J end lost 7 bases, and 15 bases lay between the germline ends. The CDR3 loop spans 14 amino acids. Per germline, CDR1 MDHEN and CDR2 SYDVKM. Here the CDR3 reads CASSFVPGRGEAFF. The CDR3 nucleotides read TGTGCCAGCAGTTTTGTGCCCGGGAGGGGTGAAGCTTTCTTT.

The chain recombines TRBV6-1 with TRBJ1-2, with unresolved D. Looked up from germline, CDR1 is MNHNS and CDR2 is SASEGT. V lost 6 bases, J lost 6 bases, and 11 bases lay in between. This CDR3 region has 12 residues. The CDR3 spells CASSWTGDGYTF. The CDR3 nucleotides are TGTGCCAGCAGCTGGACCGGAGATGGCTACACCTTC.

The chain links TRBV5-1 to TRBJ1-1, with 7 bases fitting TRBD1. This CDR3 is built from 14 residues. CDR1 SGHRS and CDR2 YFSETQ come from the germline V gene. Trimming took 3 bases from V and 4 from J; bases not matched to a gene: 6. The CDR3 sequence: CASSSGQPGTEAFF. In DNA form, the CDR3 reads TGCGCCAGCAGCTCGGGACAGCCGGGCACTGAAGCTTTCTTT.

This clonotype was seen at least ten times. The chain couples TRBV19 to TRBJ1-5; TRBD1 matches at 9 bases. The CDR3 length is 17 residues. The V and J ends lost 3 bases and 4 bases, in that order; junction bases with no gene match: 10. Germline V gene lookup returns CDR1 LNHDA and CDR2 SQIVND (reference sequence). The CDR3 sequence: CASSISGQGNGNQPQHF. CDR3 coding DNA: TGTGCCAGTAGTATCAGCGGACAGGGGAACGGAAATCAGCCCCAGCATTTT.

The CDR3: CSVAQGLLTDTQYF. In nucleotides, the CDR3 is TGCAGCGTTGCCCAGGGACTACTCACAGATACGCAGTATTTT. V gene TRBV29-1 combines with J gene TRBJ2-3; 7 bases match TRBD2. The junction had 6 bases not matched to a gene; V was cut back by 4 bases and J by 2 bases. This CDR3 has 14 residues. CDR1 SQVTM and CDR2 ANQGSEA come from the germline V gene.

This clonotype was seen a few times. The chain recombines TRBV6-1 with TRBJ2-7; 7 bases are shared with TRBD2. Germline V gene sequence: CDR1 MNHNS, CDR2 SASEGT. V gave up 0 bases and J gave up 3 bases; unmatched junction bases: 8. This CDR3 has 16 residues. DNA of the CDR3: TGTGCCAGCAGTGAAGCCTTGGGAGGGGCCGGCTACGAGCAGTACTTC. This sequence encodes CASSEALGGAGYEQYF.